These 21 T cell receptor beta chains were sequenced from one sample in a study of shared clonotypes between healthy human individuals. Repertoires were generated with immunoSEQ multiplex PCR, while TCRdb's copy carries only in-frame clones and drops some. Of around 700,000 clones listed, about two thirds are singletons. Specimen: memory CD4+ T cells sorted from blood. Subset in this sample: CD45RA-negative fraction. These receptors all come from a woman in her twenties or thirties in good health.

The CDR3 spells CSARGGHEAFF. In DNA form, the CDR3 reads TGCAGTGCTAGAGGGGGCCATGAAGCTTTCTTT. V and J are TRBV20-1 and TRBJ1-1; D might be TRBD1 (5 bases). Germline-derived CDR1 and CDR2 are DFQATT and SNEGSKA (reference sequence). The CDR3 is 11 residues long. With 1 base removed from V and 7 bases from J, the gap between germline ends came to 7 bases.

This rearrangement joins TRBV23-1 to TRBJ2-2; D could derive from TRBD1 or TRBD2 (5 bases each). TRBV23-1 is known as an ORF, though its function is uncertain. V was clipped by 3 bases and J by 0 bases, with 20 bases between them. This CDR3 region has 19 residues. CDR3 DNA: TGCGCCAGCAGTCACCCCCCCCCTAGGGGAGCGGCGAACACCGGGGAGCTGTTTTTT. It encodes CASSHPPPRGAANTGELFF.

V is TRBV5-1 and J is TRBJ2-2; TRBD1 might be the D (6 bases). CDR1 and CDR2 (germline): SGHRS, YFSETQ. The germline V and J ends were trimmed by 1 base and 7 bases, with 11 bases remaining between them. CDR3 length: 14 amino acids. The CDR3 coding sequence is TGCGCCAGCAGCTTGATGGGGGCTAACGGGGAGCTGTTTTTT. It yields the protein CASSLMGANGELFF. The full variable domain, in which reference TRBV5-1 and TRBJ2-2 provide the parts outside the CDR3, is KAGVTQTPRYLIKTRGQQVTLSCSPISGHRSVSWYQQTPGQGLQFLFEYFSETQRNKGNFPGRFSGRQFSNSRSEMNVSTLELGDSALYLCASSLMGANGELFFGEGSRLTVL.

This clone showed up just a few times. This sequence joins TRBV7-2 and TRBJ2-5; D is ambiguous. Per the germline V gene, CDR1 is SGHTA and CDR2 is FQGNSA. This CDR3 comprises 15 residues. Trimming removed 1 base from V and 7 bases from J, with 16 bases in between. The CDR3 reads CASSLVLQPRTTQYF. The CDR3 bases are TGTGCCAGCAGCTTAGTCCTTCAACCCAGGACGACCCAGTACTTC.

This chain uses TRBV18 with TRBJ1-3, with D possibly TRBD1 on 6 matching bases. Trimming removed 5 bases at V and 0 bases at J, with 8 bases between. There are 14 residues in the CDR3. Looked up from germline, CDR1 is KGHSH and CDR2 is LQKENI. CDR3 loop: CASSTGSSGNTIYF. In DNA, the CDR3 is TGTGCCAGCTCAACAGGGAGCTCTGGAAACACCATATATTTT.

The chain is built from TRBV11-3 and TRBJ2-1; 7 positions agree with TRBD2. Germline V gene data show CDR1 as SGHNT and CDR2 as YENEEA. There are 15 residues in the CDR3. J gave up 6 bases and V 4 bases, and 9 bases lay outside the gene matches. The DNA of the CDR3 is TGTGCCAGCAGCTCCCCCGGGACTAAACTCAATGAGCAGTTCTTC. As protein: CASSSPGTKLNEQFF.

The count of this clone is one. This chain links TRBV27 with TRBJ2-1; a weak D match, TRBD2 (6 bases). The V gene's germline CDR1 is MNHEY and CDR2 SMNVEV (reference sequence). The CDR3 covers 21 residues. The V gene lost 6 bases and the J gene lost 4 bases, with 34 bases spanning the gap. CDR3 residues: CASRHFSGVVRPGEMYNEQFF. Here the CDR3 DNA reads TGTGCCAGCAGGCATTTTTCCGGGGTCGTTCGACCGGGAGAAATGTACAATGAGCAGTTCTTC.

A remark on this clone: A much larger clone is a single base away; this may be a read error. The same CDR3 is also encoded by other DNA sequences in this sample. The V and J genes are TRBV5-1 and TRBJ2-5; 9 bases align to TRBD1. The assigned J gene may be wrong: the sequence end matches TRBJ2-7 better. The germline CDR1 and CDR2 sequences are SGHRS and YFSETQ. The CDR3 is made up of 14 amino acids. CDR3 DNA: TGCGCCAGCAGCCCCGGGACAGGGTCCCTCGAGCAGTACTTC. Translation: CASSPGTGSLEQYF.

The rearrangement links TRBV18 to TRBJ2-1, with D possibly being TRBD2 (6 bases). The CDR3 extends over 15 amino acids. Germline V lookup: CDR1 KGHSH, CDR2 LQKENI. The germline V and J ends were trimmed by 4 bases and 7 bases, with 17 bases remaining between them. The CDR3 DNA reads TGTGCCAGCTCACGGGGCGGAGGGACGGGAAATGAGCAGTTCTTC. Translating it yields CASSRGGGTGNEQFF.

The chain joins TRBV27 to TRBJ1-1; no definite D call. CDR1 and CDR2 (germline): MNHEY, SMNVEV (reference sequence). V was clipped by 6 bases and J by 1 base, with 6 bases between them. This CDR3 spans 12 amino acids. The CDR3 is CASRGGNTEAFF. The DNA for the CDR3 is TGTGCCAGCAGAGGTGGGAACACTGAAGCTTTCTTT.

The CDR3 is CASSGQGWTGNSPLHF. The CDR3 bases are TGTGCCAGCAGCGGACAAGGTTGGACAGGGAATTCACCCCTCCACTTT. The chain couples TRBV27 to TRBJ1-6, with TRBD1 matching 8 bases. The germline gives CDR1 MNHEY, CDR2 SMNVEV (reference sequence). This CDR3 has 16 amino acids. J was trimmed by 7 bases and V by 6 bases; bases with no gene match: 11.

This chain links TRBV28 with TRBJ2-1, with D perhaps being TRBD1 or TRBD2 (5 bases each). Germline V gene data show CDR1 as MDHEN and CDR2 as SYDVKM. The CDR3 runs 14 residues. Trimming took off 4 bases at V and 8 bases at J, with 15 bases between the two ends. The CDR3 sequence is CASSSGTYWDEQFF. CDR3 in DNA: TGTGCCAGCAGTTCGGGGACGTATTGGGATGAGCAGTTCTTC.

This chain joins TRBV18 and TRBJ2-7; 11 bases line up with TRBD1. Losses at the gene ends were 3 bases for V and 7 bases for J; bases not matched to a gene: 5. Germline V gene lookup returns CDR1 KGHSH and CDR2 LQKENI. The CDR3 totals 14 residues. This CDR3 reads CASSPRTGGEEQYF. DNA of the CDR3: TGTGCCAGCTCACCTAGGACAGGGGGCGAGGAGCAGTACTTC.

This clone was counted between two and nine times. The genes are TRBV10-3 and TRBJ1-5, with 7 positions matching TRBD1. The CDR3 has 13 residues. Trimming cost V 6 bases and J 4 bases; bases outside gene matches: 3. Per the germline V gene, CDR1 is ENHRY and CDR2 is SYGVKD. The CDR3 DNA reads TGTGCCATCAGCCAGGGGGAGAATCAGCCCCAGCATTTT. It yields the protein CAISQGENQPQHF.

V and J are TRBV7-2 and TRBJ2-5; TRBD2 aligns across 10 bases. The length of the CDR3 is 15 residues. Germline CDR1 reads SGHTA; CDR2 reads FQGNSA. J gave up 4 bases and V 3 bases, and 5 bases lay outside the gene matches. The CDR3 sequence is CASSFSSGSGETQYF. The CDR3 DNA reads as TGTGCCAGCAGCTTTTCTAGCGGGAGTGGAGAGACCCAGTACTTC.

This rearrangement joins TRBV10-1 to TRBJ2-3; 7 bases match TRBD2. V was clipped by 3 bases and J by 3 bases; unmatched bases: 6. The CDR3 contains 15 residues. CDR1 and CDR2 (germline): WNHNN, SYGVQD (reference sequence). CDR3 in DNA: TGCGCCAGCAGTGACGGCGGGAGTAGGACAGATACGCAGTATTTT. It specifies CASSDGGSRTDTQYF.

This clone was found a few times. The chain joins TRBV18 to TRBJ2-1, with D tentatively TRBD2 (5 bases). The germline V and J ends were trimmed by 5 bases and 6 bases, with 11 bases remaining between them. The CDR3 is 13 residues long. Germline assignment: CDR1 KGHSH and CDR2 LQKENI. CDR3 amino acids: CASSVTRGNEQFF. Written as DNA, the CDR3 is TGTGCCAGCTCAGTCACTAGAGGCAATGAGCAGTTCTTC.

This clone has only one observation. The chain uses TRBV5-1 and TRBJ2-2; D unresolved. CDR1 and CDR2 (germline): SGHRS, YFSETQ. This CDR3 is 14 amino acids long. Deletions cut 4 bases from V and 1 base from J, with 8 bases between. The CDR3 reads CASSQPKNTGELFF. The CDR3 DNA is TGCGCCAGCAGCCAACCCAAGAACACCGGGGAGCTGTTTTTT.

Only a few counts were recorded for this clone. The chain is built from TRBV10-3 and TRBJ1-5; D unclear. Between the trimmed V and J ends, which lost 0 bases and 6 bases, there was a span of 6 bases. Per germline, CDR1 ENHRY and CDR2 SYGVKD. CDR3 length: 13 amino acids. In DNA form, the CDR3 reads TGTGCCATCAGTGAGTCGGTGGGTCAGCCCCAGCATTTT. Translated: CAISESVGQPQHF.

The rearrangement uses TRBV19 and TRBJ2-6, with 10 bases lining up with TRBD2. Trimming took 6 bases from V and 2 from J; bases not matched to a gene: 10. The CDR3 covers 18 residues. The germline CDR1 and CDR2 sequences are LNHDA and SQIVND (reference sequence). The CDR3, as DNA: TGTGCCAGTAGGCTCCAAGCGGGAGGGGGCACTGGGGCCAACGTCCTGACTTTC. Translating gives CASRLQAGGGTGANVLTF.

This chain links TRBV6-6 with TRBJ2-1; no firm D call. This CDR3 spans 12 amino acids. V was pared by 2 bases and J by 3 bases, with 2 bases between. Germline-derived CDR1 and CDR2 are MNHNY and SVGAGI (reference sequence). The CDR3 loop is CASSYRYNEQFF. The CDR3 nucleotides read TGTGCCAGCAGTTACCGCTACAATGAGCAGTTCTTC.